The TCR beta chain under discussion was sequenced for a study of blood T cells in healthy people across ages. Points from the study as a whole: A conclusive naive versus antigen-experienced comparison was prevented by the unsorted PBMCs. Total diversity from one million sequenced T cells was likely underestimated.

The CDR3 contains 16 residues. V lost 1 base, J lost 1 base, and 5 bases stayed unmatched. Germline CDR1 reads SEHNR; CDR2 reads FQNEAQ (reference sequence). Together with a sample-barcoded 5' primer, a J-beta primer mix was included in a second PCR lasting roughly 7 to 11 cycles. Every cDNA molecule carried a tag from a template-switch adaptor bearing 12 random nucleotides. TCRdb analysed the 5' RACE reads with MiXCR anew, one entry per CDR3 protein. The sample lists some 1.4 million distinct CDR3 sequences; approximately 38% were seen once. Comments on this clonotype: Its antigen remains unidentified.

The sequence derives from a woman younger than 35 in good health. The sequenced material came from blood. The chain uses TRBV7-9 and TRBJ2-3, with 7 positions matching TRBD1. CDR3 coding DNA: TGTGCCAGCAGCTTAGAGCGTGGGACAGGCACAGATACGCAGTATTTT. It yields the protein CASSLERGTGTDTQYF.